The 16 T cell receptor beta chains below all came from one sample that was sequenced in a study of low-dose radiotherapy and immunotherapy resistance in tumors. TRAV- and TRBV-specific primers, spanning alpha and beta chains, primed first-strand cDNA. The TCRs were subjected to amplification over roughly 18 PCR cycles employing a constant-region primer in conjunction with a V-primer adapter. Each CDR3 protein gets one entry after TCRdb re-called the reads with MiXCR. The profile covers 75,000 to 95,000 distinct CDR3 sequences, with approximately 17% appearing a single time and 5.5% to 6% taken by the ten largest. Time point here: before trial treatment. The source material was PBMCs, sampled before treatment. The receptor source for this set is a male donor with prostate cancer.

This clonotype occurred once. Only one base separates this from a far larger clonotype, so it likely reflects a read error. The gene calls are TRBV13 and TRBJ2-1, with D possibly matching TRBD1 (6 bases). Trimming left V 10 bases short and J 7 bases short, with 17 bases between. The CDR3 loop spans 13 amino acids. CDR1 and CDR2 from the germline V gene are PRHDT and FYEKMQ (reference sequence). The CDR3 is CAISARTVNEQFF. CDR3 DNA sequence: TGTGCCATCAGTGCCCGGACAGTAAATGAGCAGTTCTTC.

This clonotype was recorded many times. The chain employs TRBV30 and TRBJ1-4; 7 nucleotides match TRBD1. Germline CDR1 reads GTSNPN; CDR2 reads SVGIG (reference sequence). Trimming took 3 bases from V and 3 from J; bases not matched to a gene: 4. The CDR3 length is 14 residues. CDR3 nucleotide sequence: TGTGCCTGGAGCGGGGGACAGCCTAATGAAAAACTGTTTTTT. As protein: CAWSGGQPNEKLFF.

A remark on this clonotype: The junction shows a germline mismatch at one end, possibly a read error. The rearrangement uses TRBV19 and TRBJ1-6; D possibly corresponds to TRBD1 (5 bases). CDR3 length: 14 amino acids. Germline CDR1 and CDR2: LNHDA and SQIVND (reference sequence). CDR3 sequence (DNA): TGTGCCAGGAGCCGAAGGGGCGTCGATTCACCCCTCTACTTT. Translation: CARSRRGVDSPLYF. The whole variable domain, filled in from reference TRBV19 and TRBJ1-6, reads DGGITQSPKYLFRKEGQNVTLSCEQNLNHDAMYWYRQDPGQGLRLIYYSQIVNDFQKGDIAEGYSVSREKKESFPLTVTSAQKNPTAFYLCARSRRGVDSPLYFGNGTRLTVT.

This clonotype was picked up many times. The chain recombines TRBV3-1 with TRBJ2-1; TRBD1 aligns across 7 bases. This CDR3 contains 16 residues. The J segment lost 2 bases and the V segment lost 4 bases, leaving 8 bases of the junction unmatched. From germline, CDR1 is LGHDT and CDR2 YNNKEL (reference sequence). Here the CDR3 DNA reads TGTGCCAGCAGCCTCCTTAGGGGGCGAACCTACAATGAGCAGTTCTTC. Protein product: CASSLLRGRTYNEQFF.

In its sample, this clonotype was seen many times. V is TRBV5-1 and J is TRBJ2-1, with D maybe TRBD1 (6 bases). The V gene lost 5 bases and the J gene lost 2 bases, with 14 bases spanning the gap. Germline V CDR1 and CDR2: SGHRS, YFSETQ. The CDR3 contains 15 residues. The CDR3 protein is CASRKGRGTYNEQFF. Here the CDR3 DNA reads TGCGCCAGCAGAAAGGGCAGGGGAACCTACAATGAGCAGTTCTTC.

This clonotype was seen a few times. The V gene is TRBV30, the J gene TRBJ2-2, with 14 bases fitting TRBD2. The CDR3 loop spans 15 amino acids. V trimming: 5 bases; J trimming: 4 bases; junction bases outside the gene matches: 3. Germline CDR1 GTSNPN, CDR2 SVGIG (reference sequence). The CDR3 DNA follows: TGTGCCTGGGGGGGACTAGCGGGAGTCACCGGGGAGCTGTTTTTT. This gives the protein CAWGGLAGVTGELFF.

This clonotype was seen more than once but under ten times. The rearrangement joins TRBV29-1 to TRBJ1-2; D remains unclear. CDR3 length: 12 amino acids. V was cut by 8 bases and J by 4 bases, with 14 bases left in between. In germline, CDR1 is SQVTM, CDR2 ANQGSEA. This chain's CDR3 is CSRETQSYGYTF. The CDR3 DNA reads as TGCAGCAGGGAGACACAAAGCTATGGCTACACCTTC.

This clonotype came up many times. The J gene is TRBJ2-3, the V gene TRBV3-1; D remains ambiguous. The CDR3 totals 17 residues. CDR1 is LGHDT, CDR2 YNNKEL, per germline (reference sequence). V was shortened by 4 bases and J by 0 bases, with 17 bases between the two germline ends. In nucleotides, the CDR3 is TGTGCCAGCAGCCCCCTCGGAGTAGGCCGAAGCACAGATACGCAGTATTTT. Translating it yields CASSPLGVGRSTDTQYF.

This clonotype occurred many times. The chain couples TRBV5-1 to TRBJ1-6, with 10 bases matching TRBD1. There are 15 residues in the CDR3. After removal of 4 bases from V and 9 bases from J, the junction contained 7 bases not matched to a gene. Germline V gene lookup returns CDR1 SGHRS and CDR2 YFSETQ. CDR3 sequence (DNA): TGCGCCAGCAGCCTGGACAGGGGGGGGATTTCACCCCTCCACTTT. Translation: CASSLDRGGISPLHF.

V and J are TRBV9 and TRBJ2-3; D assignment may be TRBD1 or TRBD2 (5 bases each). CDR3 length: 15 amino acids. V was pared by 0 bases and J by 2 bases, with 10 bases between. CDR1 is SGDLS and CDR2 is YYNGEE in the germline V gene. The DNA for the CDR3 is TGTGCCAGCAGCGTAGCGGCCGGGACCACAGATACGCAGTATTTT. It yields the protein CASSVAAGTTDTQYF.

This clonotype has a count of ten or more. CDR3 loop: CASSSTASTDTQYF. The CDR3 DNA follows: TGTGCCAGCAGCTCGACAGCTAGCACAGATACGCAGTATTTT. The chain uses TRBV7-9 and TRBJ2-3; tentatively, D is TRBD1 (5 bases). There are 14 residues in the CDR3. V was pared by 4 bases and J by 0 bases, with 8 bases between. CDR1 and CDR2 from the germline V gene are SEHNR and FQNEAQ (reference sequence).

This clonotype was detected ten times or more. V usage is TRBV11-3 and J usage is TRBJ2-2; no firm D call. V lost 2 bases and J lost 1, with 5 bases in between. Germline V gene data show CDR1 as SGHNT and CDR2 as YENEEA. The CDR3 length is 14 residues. The CDR3 coding sequence is TGTGCCAGCAGCTTAAATCTGAACACCGGGGAGCTGTTTTTT. It specifies CASSLNLNTGELFF.

This clonotype was detected a few times. The J gene is TRBJ1-2, the V gene TRBV3-1, with 7 bases identical to TRBD1. Losses at the gene ends were 4 bases for V and 4 bases for J; bases not matched to a gene: 9. This CDR3 comprises 15 residues. CDR1 LGHDT and CDR2 YNNKEL come from the germline V gene (reference sequence). For the CDR3, the DNA is TGTGCCAGCAGCCTGTTCGACAGGGCCAGCTATGGCTACACCTTC. Protein: CASSLFDRASYGYTF.

This rearrangement joins TRBV3-1 to TRBJ1-2; no firm D call. Germline lookup yields CDR1 LGHDT and CDR2 YNNKEL (reference sequence). Trimming took 0 bases from V and 8 from J, leaving 10 bases between them. The CDR3 has 13 residues. CDR3 protein: CASSQESPRGYTF. Here the CDR3 DNA reads TGTGCCAGCAGCCAAGAGTCCCCTCGGGGCTACACCTTC.

This clonotype was observed at least ten times. J is TRBJ2-1 and V is TRBV5-1; no clear D. CDR1 SGHRS and CDR2 YFSETQ come from the germline V gene. The CDR3 totals 14 residues. V lost 6 bases, J lost 0 bases, and 10 bases lay in between. DNA of the CDR3: TGCGCCAGCATACCACATCCCTCCTACAATGAGCAGTTCTTC. This sequence encodes CASIPHPSYNEQFF.

Ten or more counts support this clonotype. The rearrangement joins TRBV7-8 to TRBJ1-5; the D gene is possibly TRBD1 (5 bases). The V gene lost 5 bases and the J gene lost 6 bases, with 20 bases spanning the gap. The CDR3 runs to 16 residues. Germline-derived CDR1 and CDR2 are SGHVS and FQNEAQ. CDR3 sequence (DNA): TGTGCCAGCAGCAACCGGGAGATCCGGGGGACTCAGCCCCAGCATTTT. Translating gives CASSNREIRGTQPQHF.